This T cell receptor beta chain was sequenced during a study of blood T cells in healthy people across ages. V shed 5 bases and J 5 bases; nucleotides not matched to a gene: 11. Per germline, CDR1 DFQATT and CDR2 SNEGSKA (reference sequence). The CDR3 consists of 14 residues. Sample-barcoded 5' priming and a J-beta primer mix drove a second PCR of roughly 6 to 12 cycles. One entry per CDR3 protein, called by TCRdb with MiXCR from the 5' RACE reads. The sample lists roughly 1,800,000 distinct CDR3 sequences; 49% were seen once. Sequenced input: blood. V and J are TRBV20-1 and TRBJ1-1, with 7 bases lining up with TRBD1. This TCR was sampled from a woman in her forties in good health. For the CDR3, the DNA is TGCAGTGCTCCGCAGACAGGGACAGTGACTGAAGCTTTCTTT. This gives the protein CSAPQTGTVTEAFF.